What follows describes a single T cell receptor beta chain. Its antigen is still unknown. V lost 4 bases and J lost 3; bases outside the gene matches: 13. CDR3 length equals 16 residues. CDR1 and CDR2 (germline): SGDLS, YYNGEE. The sample originates from a study of graft-versus-host responses after intestinal transplantation. Study-wide findings and caveats: Individuals carrying graft-donor T cell macrochimerism showed high graft-versus-host to host-versus-graft clonal ratios in allografts. Early declines in HvG clones that occurred post-transplant were associated with peak circulating GvH clone levels.

Measured with immunoSEQ multiplex PCR; TCRdb has only the in-frame clones, and not every one. The data contain 45,000 to 50,000 clones, around 90% of them singletons. This receptor was obtained from a human donor who was the organ donor for an intestinal transplant. This chain joins TRBV9 and TRBJ2-7; 7 nucleotides line up with TRBD2. The starting material was unstimulated CD4+ T cells sorted from spleen or lymph node cells, obtained before transplant. DNA of the CDR3: TGTGCCAGCAGCCCGCTGGCGGGAGCATATGTCTACGAGCAGTACTTC. Protein sequence: CASSPLAGAYVYEQYF.